Below are 13 T cell receptor beta chains sequenced from a single sample in a study of T cells in women clearing cervical HPV infection. Profiling relied on immunoSEQ multiplex PCR, and the TCRdb table lists in-frame clones only, not all of them. The sample data list approximately 35,000 clones. Material for sequencing was blood buffy coat. The receptors were sampled from a woman between 18 and 69 years old with a cervical HPV16 infection that either progressed to CIN3+ or cleared (not recorded which).

Remarks on this clone: Coverage ceases 3 residues before the CDR3 finishes, and the germline J gene fills in the end. V and J are TRBV7-9 and TRBJ1-2; maybe TRBD1 (5 bases). Germline loops: CDR1 SEHNR, CDR2 FQNEAQ (reference sequence). The CDR3 totals 15 residues. CDR3 amino acids: CASSTSDTSYNDYTF. The CDR3 DNA, read in part, is TGTGCCAGCAGCACCTCGGACACCTCCTACAATGAC.

On this clone: With the read ending 3 residues before the CDR3 end, the germline J gene is used to fill in that end. The V call is TRBV4-2, the J call TRBJ2-1, with 8 positions matching TRBD1. CDR1 is LGHNA and CDR2 is YNFKEQ in the germline V gene. The V and J ends lost 4 bases and 5 bases, in that order; junction bases with no gene match: 13. The CDR3 is 17 amino acids. The CDR3: CASSRSGQGPGNNEQFF. The covered CDR3 bases are TGTGCCAGCAGCCGAAGCGGACAGGGACCGGGCAACAATGAG.

In regard to this clone: The observed sequence ends 3 residues before the CDR3 terminus, with the missing tail filled in from the germline J gene. The rearrangement links TRBV6-1 to TRBJ1-5; D call uncertain. CDR1 is MNHNS and CDR2 is SASEGT in the germline V gene. This CDR3 comprises 15 residues. V dropped 1 base and J dropped 4 bases, with 11 bases sitting between them. The chain's CDR3 is CASSEVVRVNQPQHF. The sequenced part of the CDR3 DNA is TGTGCCAGCAGTGAAGTGGTTAGAGTAAATCAGCCC.

On this clone itself: The read comes to an end 3 residues before the CDR3 does, leaving the germline J gene to fill in the end. The chain has TRBV7-2 and TRBJ1-4, with 8 bases aligning to TRBD1. Germline CDR1 and CDR2: SGHTA and FQGNSA. The CDR3 is 15 amino acids. CDR3 sequence reads: CASSSPDRGESPLFF. CDR3 DNA, as far as it was read: TGTGCCAGCAGCTCGCCAGACAGGGGAGAGTCACCA.

As to this clone: The read falls 3 residues short of the CDR3 end, and the missing part is taken from the germline J gene. The V call is TRBV6-2 or TRBV6-3, the J call TRBJ1-2, with 7 bases that match TRBD1. This CDR3 region has 14 residues. Germline CDR1 and CDR2: MNHEY and SVGEGT. V dropped 2 bases and J dropped 5; count of bases not matched to a gene: 5. The CDR3 DNA, read in part, is TGTGCCAGCAGTTACATCAAGACAGGGTATGGC. Translated, it gives CASSYIKTGYG. The full CDR3 protein is CASSYIKTGYGYTF.

As concerns this clone: The CDR3 end falls 3 residues outside the read, so it is completed with the germline J gene. The sample holds other DNA sequences that translate to the same CDR3. The chain is built from TRBV29-1 and TRBJ1-3, with D perhaps TRBD1 (6 bases). The CDR3 spans 14 residues. Germline CDR1 and CDR2: SQVTM and ANQGSEA. Between the trimmed V and J ends, which lost 5 bases and 0 bases, there was a span of 11 bases. The CDR3 region is CSVRGGASGNTIYF. CDR3 bases read: TGCAGCGTTCGAGGGGGTGCCTCTGGAAACACC. The variable domain in full, with the rest retrieved from reference TRBV29-1 and TRBJ1-3, is SAVISQKPSRDICQRGTSLTIQCQVDSQVTMMFWYRQQPGQSLTLIATANQGSEATYESGFVIDKFPISRPNLTFSTLTVSNMSPEDSSIYLCSVRGGASGNTIYFGEGSWLTVV.

A word on this clone: With the read ending 3 residues before the CDR3 end, the germline J gene is used to fill in that end. This chain links TRBV30 with TRBJ1-2; no clear D. Trimming cost V 2 bases and J 7 bases, with 14 bases left between them. The CDR3 contains 13 residues. CDR1 is GTSNPN, CDR2 SVGIG, per germline (reference sequence). CDR3 amino acids: CAWSPTGYTGYTF. The DNA read from the CDR3 is TGTGCCTGGAGTCCAACCGGGTACACTGGC.

Of note for this clone: The missing CDR3 end, 3 residues past where the read stops, is filled in from the germline J gene. The rearrangement joins TRBV5-1 to TRBJ2-5, with 14 bases lining up with TRBD2. From germline, CDR1 is SGHRS and CDR2 YFSETQ. The CDR3 is 17 amino acids. CDR3 protein: CASSLIRTSGGIDTQYF. The covered CDR3 bases are TGCGCCAGCAGCTTGATCCGGACTAGCGGGGGGATAGATACC.

The part of the CDR3 DNA that was read is TGTGCCAGCAAAGAAGGGGGCCCAGCTAACTATGGC. It yields the protein CASKEGGPANYG. The CDR3 in its entirety is CASKEGGPANYGYTF. The genes are TRBV12-3 or TRBV12-4 and TRBJ1-2, with 7 nucleotides matching TRBD1. The read ends 3 residues early relative to the CDR3; the germline J gene fills the gap. The CDR3 extends over 15 amino acids. After removal of 7 bases from V and 0 bases from J, the junction contained 8 bases not matched to a gene.

CDR3 DNA (partial): TGTGCCAGCTGTCAGCGGGGCAATGCTCGCGAG. As protein: CASCQRGNARE. The full CDR3 reads CASCQRGNAREQYF. The chain recombines TRBV2 with TRBJ2-7; the match to TRBD2 covers 7 bases. The read gets to within 3 residues of the CDR3 end, and the germline J gene fills in the rest. The J segment lost 6 bases and the V segment lost 8 bases, leaving 13 bases of the junction unmatched. This CDR3 has 14 amino acids. The germline gives CDR1 SNHLY, CDR2 FYNNEI. Looking up the rest from reference TRBV2 and TRBJ2-7 gives the full variable domain: EPEVTQTPSHQVTQMGQEVILRCVPISNHLYFYWYRQILGQKVEFLVSFYNNEISEKSEIFDDQFSVERPDGSNFTLKIRSTKLEDSAMYFCASCQRGNAREQYFGPGTRLTVT.

Comment on this clone: The read is 3 residues too short to cover the CDR3 end, so that end is filled in from the germline J gene. The V call is TRBV19, the J call TRBJ1-2; 7 bases align to TRBD1. This CDR3 contains 15 residues. CDR1 and CDR2 from the germline V gene are LNHDA and SQIVND (reference sequence). The DNA read from the CDR3 is TGTGCCAGTAGTCGACTAACAGGGGCAGGAGATACC. Translating it yields CASSRLTGAGDT. The CDR3, in full, reads CASSRLTGAGDTYTF.

A note on this clone: The CDR3 end lies 3 residues beyond the end of the read and is filled in from the germline J gene. The V call is TRBV18, the J call TRBJ1-2, with TRBD1 as a possible D gene (6 bases). The germline CDR1 and CDR2 sequences are KGHSH and LQKENI. This CDR3 spans 16 amino acids. This CDR3 is CASSLSSDSGGAKYTF. The covered CDR3 bases are TGTGCCAGCTCACTATCGTCGGATAGCGGGGGGGCCAAG.

In the case of this clone: The read falls 3 residues short of the CDR3 end, and the missing part is taken from the germline J gene. The rearrangement links TRBV18 to TRBJ1-2, with a possible D match to TRBD1 (5 bases). CDR3 length: 16 residues. From germline, CDR1 is KGHSH and CDR2 LQKENI. CDR3 sequence reads: CASSSPRGGGYNDYTF. CDR3 DNA, as far as it was read: TGTGCCAGCTCATCGCCTCGCGGGGGGGGATACAATGAC.